Below, 5 T cell receptor beta chains from the same sample are listed, as sequenced in a study of blood T cell repertoires in COVID-19. The table came from immunoSEQ multiplex PCR; TCRdb's copy has only in-frame clones and leaves some out. The sample contains about 220,000 clones, around 91% of which appear only once. Sequenced input: PBMCs or T cells enriched from blood (not recorded which). These TCRs come from a man aged 30 to 39 who had been exposed to COVID-19.

V is TRBV7-3 and J is TRBJ1-3; a possible D gene is TRBD1 (5 bases). V dropped 1 base and J dropped 1 base, with 11 bases sitting between them. Germline V lookup: CDR1 SGHTA, CDR2 FQGTGA. The CDR3 has 16 residues. CDR3 coding DNA: TGTGCCAGCAGCTTAAGCGGCCAGGGATCTGGAAACACCATATATTTT. This gives the protein CASSLSGQGSGNTIYF. Together with reference TRBV7-3 and TRBJ1-3, the CDR3 gives the full variable domain: GAGVSQTPSNKVTEKGKYVELRCDPISGHTALYWYRQSLGQGPEFLIYFQGTGAADDSGLPNDRFFAVRPEGSVSTLKIQRTERGDSAVYLCASSLSGQGSGNTIYFGEGSWLTVV.

The CDR3: CASSQDQGQTYRAFF. As DNA, the CDR3 is TGCGCCAGCAGCCAAGATCAGGGACAGACCTATCGAGCTTTCTTT. The V and J genes are TRBV4-1 and TRBJ1-1; 7 bases align to TRBD1. The CDR3 sequence is 15 residues long. V trimming: 0 bases; J trimming: 10 bases; junction bases outside the gene matches: 11. Germline V gene sequence: CDR1 MGHRA, CDR2 YSYEKL.

The V gene is TRBV11-2, the J gene TRBJ1-5; D might be TRBD1 (6 bases). The CDR3 extends over 14 amino acids. Trimming stripped 1 base from V and 6 bases from J, with 10 bases between. Germline V gene lookup returns CDR1 SGHAT and CDR2 FQNNGV. CDR3 bases: TGTGCCAGCAGCTTAGGAATAGGGGGTCAGCCCCAGCATTTT. This sequence encodes CASSLGIGGQPQHF. Supplemented by reference TRBV11-2 and TRBJ1-5, the full variable domain reads EAGVAQSPRYKIIEKRQSVAFWCNPISGHATLYWYQQILGQGPKLLIQFQNNGVVDDSQLPKDRFSAERLKGVDSTLKIQPAKLEDSAVYLCASSLGIGGQPQHFGDGTRLSIL.

The chain carries TRBV6-1 and TRBJ1-2; the D is unclear. The V gene lost 2 bases and the J gene lost 3 bases, with 16 bases spanning the gap. The CDR3 runs 16 residues. Germline V lookup: CDR1 MNHNS, CDR2 SASEGT. The CDR3, as DNA: TGTGCCAGCAGTGAACAAAAAGCGAGGGTCTACTATGGCTACACCTTC. This gives the protein CASSEQKARVYYGYTF.

The CDR3 DNA reads as TGTGCCAGCAGTGACGTCGCGGCACCAACAGATACGCAGTATTTT. Its protein is CASSDVAAPTDTQYF. The chain couples TRBV2 to TRBJ2-3; D uncertain. V was clipped by 3 bases and J by 3 bases, with 13 bases between them. The CDR3 extends over 15 amino acids. The germline CDR1 and CDR2 sequences are SNHLY and FYNNEI.